The 27 T cell receptor beta chains below all came from one sample that was sequenced in a study of human T cells and chemical hapten exposure. Specified time point: healthy volunteer bleed at 6 weeks. The study extracted total RNA from unfractionated whole blood. Using its own MiXCR run on the RACE reads, TCRdb lists one record per CDR3 protein. The table lists under 50,000 distinct CDR3 sequences, 3% to 4.5% of them singletons. Sequencing used whole blood. The receptors were gathered from a human donor in good health. Some clones in this sample may be carry-over from other donors' samples.

Many counts were recorded for this clonotype. This chain uses TRBV4-2 with TRBJ2-7, with 10 bases identical to TRBD2. The CDR3 is 17 residues long. Looked up from germline, CDR1 is LGHNA and CDR2 is YNFKEQ. J gave up 2 bases and V 1 base, and 8 bases lay outside the gene matches. CDR3 region: CASSQAWGTSATYEQYF. CDR3 nucleotides: TGTGCCAGCAGCCAAGCCTGGGGGACTAGCGCAACCTACGAGCAGTACTTC.

This clonotype came up many times. The chain employs TRBV4-1 and TRBJ2-7; D is unclear. CDR1 is MGHRA, CDR2 YSYEKL, per germline. CDR3 length: 13 residues. V lost 0 bases and J lost 0, with 3 bases in between. In nucleotides, the CDR3 is TGCGCCAGCAGCCAAGAGGGCTCCTACGAGCAGTACTTC. It codes for CASSQEGSYEQYF.

This clonotype was detected only a few times. The chain has TRBV29-1 and TRBJ2-6, with unresolved D. Trimming took 4 bases from V and 3 from J, leaving 10 bases between them. Germline V gene lookup returns CDR1 SQVTM and CDR2 ANQGSEA. This CDR3 spans 14 amino acids. The CDR3 coding sequence is TGCAGCGTTGTTGTTCAGAGTGGGGCCAACGTCCTGACTTTC. Amino acids: CSVVVQSGANVLTF. Drawing the rest from reference TRBV29-1 and TRBJ2-6, the complete variable domain is SAVISQKPSRDICQRGTSLTIQCQVDSQVTMMFWYRQQPGQSLTLIATANQGSEATYESGFVIDKFPISRPNLTFSTLTVSNMSPEDSSIYLCSVVVQSGANVLTFGAGSRLTVL.

This clonotype has a count of ten or more. The chain is built from TRBV25-1 and TRBJ2-1, with 7 bases that match TRBD2. V shed 8 bases, J shed 3 bases, and the junction held 4 bases outside the gene matches. Germline lookup yields CDR1 MGHDK and CDR2 SYGVNS. This CDR3 spans 13 amino acids. CDR3 sequence reads: CASQPGGYNEQFF. The CDR3 nucleotides read TGTGCCAGCCAACCGGGAGGCTACAATGAGCAGTTCTTC.

This clonotype was detected ten times or more. The genes are TRBV28 and TRBJ2-7; D may be TRBD2 (5 bases). The CDR3 is 13 amino acids. Trimming took off 3 bases at V and 3 bases at J, with 9 bases between the two ends. Germline V gene sequence: CDR1 MDHEN, CDR2 SYDVKM. The CDR3: CASSFSGYYEQYF. The CDR3 bases are TGTGCCAGCAGTTTCAGCGGATACTACGAGCAGTACTTC.

This chain uses TRBV29-1 with TRBJ2-5; TRBD1 is a possible D gene (5 bases). V lost 2 bases and J 6 bases, leaving 10 bases between the germline ends. The CDR3 sequence is 12 residues long. Germline V gene lookup returns CDR1 SQVTM and CDR2 ANQGSEA. CDR3 amino acids: CSVEKGAKTQYF. The CDR3 coding sequence is TGCAGCGTTGAAAAAGGGGCGAAGACCCAGTACTTC.

The sample holds many counts of this clonotype. This rearrangement joins TRBV5-6 to TRBJ1-1; D may be TRBD1 (6 bases). The V gene's germline CDR1 is SGHDT and CDR2 YYEEEE. V dropped 0 bases and J dropped 0 bases, with 12 bases sitting between them. This CDR3 comprises 16 residues. The CDR3 DNA sequence: TGTGCCAGCAGCTTGGGACAGGCAGTACTGAACACTGAAGCTTTCTTT. Encoded protein: CASSLGQAVLNTEAFF.

The chain is built from TRBV29-1 and TRBJ1-1, with 10 positions matching TRBD1. The CDR3 loop spans 13 amino acids. Germline V lookup: CDR1 SQVTM, CDR2 ANQGSEA. The J segment lost 4 bases and the V segment lost 4 bases, leaving 3 bases of the junction unmatched. In DNA form, the CDR3 reads TGCAGCGTTGGGGGACAGGGGATCACTGAAGCTTTCTTT. The encoded protein is CSVGGQGITEAFF.

This sequence joins TRBV28 and TRBJ2-7; D might be TRBD2 (6 bases). The CDR3 is 14 amino acids. Trimming removed 3 bases from V and 2 bases from J, with 11 bases in between. Germline V gene lookup returns CDR1 MDHEN and CDR2 SYDVKM. The CDR3 nucleotides are TGTGCCAGCAGTTTGGGGCGGGGCGCCTACGAGCAGTACTTC. It specifies CASSLGRGAYEQYF.

This clonotype has ten or more counts. The rearrangement links TRBV12-3 or TRBV12-4 to TRBJ2-2; 9 positions agree with TRBD1. The CDR3 spans 14 residues. V shed 5 bases and J 6 bases; nucleotides not matched to a gene: 4. The CDR3 sequence is CASSPGQGPGELFF. The CDR3 DNA reads as TGTGCCAGCAGTCCTGGACAGGGGCCCGGGGAGCTGTTTTTT.

This clonotype was observed many times. The chain combines TRBV4-1 with TRBJ2-3, with 15 bases lining up with TRBD2. Germline V CDR1 and CDR2: MGHRA, YSYEKL. The CDR3 has 21 amino acids. V dropped 2 bases and J dropped 0; count of bases not matched to a gene: 12. CDR3 nucleotides: TGCGCCAGCAGCCAACCATTTCCCGGGACTAGCGGGAGGCCTAGCACAGATACGCAGTATTTT. Amino acids: CASSQPFPGTSGRPSTDTQYF.

In its sample, this clonotype was seen many times. This chain connects TRBV3-1 to TRBJ2-3; the match to TRBD2 covers 8 bases. Germline CDR1 is LGHDT and CDR2 is YNNKEL (reference sequence). The V segment lost 4 bases and the J segment 5 bases; nucleotides outside the gene matches: 17. This CDR3 has 18 amino acids. The CDR3 protein is CASSPGRSSGRAIDTQYF. DNA for the CDR3: TGTGCCAGCAGCCCCGGGAGGTCCAGCGGGAGAGCCATAGATACGCAGTATTTT.

The chain uses TRBV20-1 and TRBJ1-2; TRBD1 matches 7 bases. Germline V gene sequence: CDR1 DFQATT, CDR2 SNEGSKA (reference sequence). The junction had 7 bases not matched to a gene; V was cut back by 4 bases and J by 5 bases. This CDR3 comprises 13 residues. The chain's CDR3 is CSATVRRGYGYTF. The CDR3 nucleotides read TGCAGTGCTACGGTTCGCAGGGGGTATGGCTACACCTTC.

In its sample, this clonotype was seen many times. The chain recombines TRBV20-1 with TRBJ2-7, with TRBD2 identical over 13 bases. The CDR3 has 17 amino acids. Unmatched junction bases numbered 11, after V lost 5 bases and J lost 1 base. Germline V gene data show CDR1 as DFQATT and CDR2 as SNEGSKA (reference sequence). Here the CDR3 DNA reads TGCAGTGCTCCGACTAGCGGGAGGTTCAGCTGGTCCTACGAGCAGTACTTC. Its protein is CSAPTSGRFSWSYEQYF.

This clonotype was seen a handful of times. The V call is TRBV30, the J call TRBJ1-2; D is unresolved. The CDR3 covers 13 residues. The V gene's germline CDR1 is GTSNPN and CDR2 SVGIG (reference sequence). Deletions cut 4 bases from V and 7 bases from J, with 16 bases between. The CDR3, as DNA: TGTGCCTGGAAAACCCACCCCAGGACTGGCTACACCTTC. This encodes CAWKTHPRTGYTF.

At least ten counts were recorded for this clonotype. V is TRBV28 and J is TRBJ2-7; 10 bases line up with TRBD2. Per the germline V gene, CDR1 is MDHEN and CDR2 is SYDVKM. The CDR3 runs to 14 residues. The V gene end was trimmed by 7 bases and the J gene end by 2 bases; junction bases not matched to a gene: 5. For the CDR3, the DNA is TGTGCCAGCAACCTAGCGGGAGACCCCTACGAGCAGTACTTC. It specifies CASNLAGDPYEQYF.

This clonotype was seen repeatedly, ten times or more. This chain joins TRBV5-6 and TRBJ2-6, with D perhaps matching TRBD2 (5 bases). V was trimmed by 0 bases and J by 0 bases, leaving 10 bases between them. The CDR3 is 17 amino acids. Germline assignment: CDR1 SGHDT and CDR2 YYEEEE. The CDR3 nucleotides are TGTGCCAGCAGCTTGGGACTAAGTAGCTCTGGGGCCAACGTCCTGACTTTC. Its protein product is CASSLGLSSSGANVLTF.

This clonotype has just a few counts. The V call is TRBV20-1, the J call TRBJ2-2; possible D gene TRBD1, 6 bases. Germline lookup yields CDR1 DFQATT and CDR2 SNEGSKA (reference sequence). V was trimmed by 5 bases and J by 3 bases, leaving 16 bases between them. CDR3 length: 15 residues. CDR3 nucleotides: TGCAGTGCTGCCCCAGGGGCCCTTTACACCGGGGAGCTGTTTTTT. Translated, it gives CSAAPGALYTGELFF.

This clonotype was recorded at least ten times. The gene calls are TRBV27 and TRBJ2-2, with 8 bases that match TRBD2. Unmatched junction bases numbered 9, after V lost 6 bases and J lost 3 bases. Germline V gene sequence: CDR1 MNHEY, CDR2 SMNVEV (reference sequence). This CDR3 region has 16 residues. CDR3 protein: CASRMTSAYHTGELFF. In nucleotides, the CDR3 is TGTGCCAGCAGAATGACTAGCGCTTATCACACCGGGGAGCTGTTTTTT.

This clonotype came up a few times. The gene calls are TRBV7-2 and TRBJ1-1, with unresolved D. From germline, CDR1 is SGHTA and CDR2 FQGNSA. This CDR3 has 17 residues. Trimming took 1 base from V and 0 from J, leaving 15 bases between them. The CDR3 here is CASSLGYSLSMNTEAFF. In nucleotides, the CDR3 is TGTGCCAGCAGCTTAGGATACAGTCTCTCTATGAACACTGAAGCTTTCTTT.

This clonotype occurred many times. The CDR3 spells CASSLTSGTGDWTEQYF. The CDR3 nucleotides read TGTGCCAGCAGCTTAACTAGCGGGACAGGGGATTGGACGGAGCAGTACTTC. The chain uses TRBV7-2 and TRBJ2-7; D possibly uses TRBD1 or TRBD2 (10 bases each). Deletions cut 2 bases from V and 7 bases from J, with 24 bases between. Germline CDR1 reads SGHTA; CDR2 reads FQGNSA. This CDR3 contains 17 residues.

This clonotype was seen ten or more times. This rearrangement joins TRBV6-5 to TRBJ1-2; D not certain. Trimming pared 6 bases from V and 4 bases from J, leaving 21 bases between. The CDR3 is 16 residues long. The germline CDR1 and CDR2 sequences are MNHEY and SVGAGI. The CDR3 nucleotides read TGTGCCAGCAGGGAACAAGGAGGGAGCGTGGGCTATGGCTACACCTTC. Residues: CASREQGGSVGYGYTF.

This clonotype has at least ten counts. V usage is TRBV20-1 and J usage is TRBJ2-3; 8 nucleotides align to TRBD2. This CDR3 spans 15 amino acids. V shed 2 bases and J 4 bases; nucleotides not matched to a gene: 8. Per germline, CDR1 DFQATT and CDR2 SNEGSKA (reference sequence). CDR3 loop: CSARFQAGAADTQYF. Here the CDR3 DNA reads TGCAGTGCTAGATTTCAAGCGGGAGCGGCAGATACGCAGTATTTT.

About this clonotype itself: Being one base from a much bigger clone, this may be a read error. This chain uses TRBV12-3 or TRBV12-4 with TRBJ1-2, with 7 bases matching TRBD1. This CDR3 is 14 amino acids long. The CDR3 nucleotides read TGTGCCGGCAGTTTCAGTGGGACAGCAAGCGGCTACACCTTC. Translated: CAGSFSGTASGYTF.

This clonotype was observed many times. V usage is TRBV27 and J usage is TRBJ1-1; D is unclear. From germline, CDR1 is MNHEY and CDR2 SMNVEV (reference sequence). Trimming left V 6 bases short and J 0 bases short, with 11 bases between. The CDR3 loop spans 14 amino acids. The CDR3 sequence is CASSLTVLNTEAFF. The CDR3 coding sequence is TGTGCCAGCAGCCTCACAGTTCTGAACACTGAAGCTTTCTTT.

This clonotype was recorded many times. CDR3 bases: TGTGCCAGCAGCCCCCGGTCGGATGCCTACTACTATGGCTACACCTTC. Residues: CASSPRSDAYYYGYTF. This chain connects TRBV11-2 to TRBJ1-2, with D hard to call. This CDR3 is 16 amino acids long. Germline loops: CDR1 SGHAT, CDR2 FQNNGV. Trimming removed 5 bases at V and 3 bases at J, with 19 bases between.

This sequence joins TRBV7-2 and TRBJ2-1, with 14 nucleotides matching TRBD2. This CDR3 region has 19 residues. Trimming cost V 5 bases and J 0 bases; bases outside gene matches: 9. The germline CDR1 and CDR2 sequences are SGHTA and FQGNSA. CDR3 nucleotides: TGTGCCAGCAGCAGACTAGCGGGAGGGCCTGGGAGCTCCTACAATGAGCAGTTCTTC. Translating it yields CASSRLAGGPGSSYNEQFF.